Each of the 20 T cell receptor beta chains below was sequenced from the same sample in a study of T cell repertoires in cytomegalovirus infection (dated by TCRdb to about 2019). The run used an Illumina HiSeq 1500. TCRdb reanalyzed the raw reads on its own, using fastp at Q25 for trimming and MiXCR for clone calling, and kept in-frame beta chains. Duplicate CDR3 protein sequences are folded into a single record with the most common DNA and genes. Here the sample has 70,000 or so distinct CDR3 sequences; around 27% occur a single time. The leading ten clones occupy roughly 60% of the sample. Their antigens remain unidentified. Reading the label with the study, this specimen's treatment or condition is: in vitro stimulation with specific CMV peptide epitopes to enrich CMV-specific T cells. Sequences were derived from CD8+ T cells from cultured PBMCs, sampled from culture after CMV antigen stimulation. These TCRs come from a human donor in good health (CMV status not recorded). Some clones in this sample may be carry-over from other donors' samples.

This chain connects TRBV3-1 to TRBJ2-3, with 9 bases identical to TRBD1. The CDR3 loop spans 15 amino acids. Germline V gene lookup returns CDR1 LGHDT and CDR2 YNNKEL (reference sequence). J gave up 4 bases and V 4 bases, and 6 bases lay outside the gene matches. DNA of the CDR3: TGTGCCAGCAGCCCCGGGACAGGGTTCCCAGATACGCAGTATTTT. Translation gives CASSPGTGFPDTQYF.

The rearrangement joins TRBV10-3 to TRBJ2-7; possible D gene TRBD2, 5 bases. This CDR3 contains 17 residues. V was trimmed by 3 bases and J by 2 bases, leaving 20 bases between them. Germline loops: CDR1 ENHRY, CDR2 SYGVKD. CDR3 sequence: CAISDPPGGGGTYEQYF. CDR3 DNA sequence: TGTGCCATCAGTGACCCCCCCGGCGGAGGCGGAACCTACGAGCAGTACTTC.

The rearrangement uses TRBV19 and TRBJ1-4, with TRBD1 identical over 10 bases. The CDR3 spans 16 residues. J gave up 5 bases and V 6 bases, and 9 bases lay outside the gene matches. In germline, CDR1 is LNHDA, CDR2 SQIVND (reference sequence). CDR3 nucleotide sequence: TGTGCCAGTAGCCCAAGGTCGGGACAGGGGAATGAAAAACTGTTTTTT. It yields the protein CASSPRSGQGNEKLFF.

V usage is TRBV4-3 and J usage is TRBJ2-2; D possibly corresponds to TRBD1 (6 bases). Germline CDR1 reads LGHNA; CDR2 reads YSLEER. The CDR3 totals 16 residues. Trimming removed 4 bases from V and 7 bases from J, with 19 bases in between. The CDR3 region has the DNA TGCGCCAGCAGCCCCGGAGGACAGCCGACCAACGGGGAGCTGTTTTTT. This codes for CASSPGGQPTNGELFF.

The rearrangement links TRBV4-3 to TRBJ2-7, with 13 bases fitting TRBD2. In germline, CDR1 is LGHNA, CDR2 YSLEER. The J segment lost 6 bases and the V segment lost 0 bases, leaving 2 bases of the junction unmatched. The CDR3 spans 15 residues. The CDR3 loop reads CASSQDRTSGSEQYF. The CDR3, as DNA: TGCGCCAGCAGCCAAGACCGGACTAGCGGGAGCGAGCAGTACTTC.

This clonotype was seen a handful of times. The chain employs TRBV4-1 and TRBJ2-1, with 12 positions matching TRBD2. The CDR3 runs to 16 residues. Per germline, CDR1 MGHRA and CDR2 YSYEKL. V gave up 3 bases and J gave up 6 bases; unmatched junction bases: 6. CDR3 sequence: CASSHPTSGGTNEQFF. DNA for the CDR3: TGCGCCAGCAGCCACCCTACTAGCGGGGGGACCAATGAGCAGTTCTTC.

This clonotype has ten or more counts. The chain recombines TRBV5-6 with TRBJ2-7; D gene uncertain. Per germline, CDR1 SGHDT and CDR2 YYEEEE. This CDR3 comprises 17 residues. Trimming cost V 0 bases and J 0 bases, with 16 bases left between them. CDR3 coding DNA: TGTGCCAGCAGCTTGGCGACTCCCATTAATCCCTCCTACGAGCAGTACTTC. Translated, it gives CASSLATPINPSYEQYF.

CDR3 DNA: TGTGCCAGTACTAATGGGGGCAGAACGAACACTGAAGCTTTCTTT. Its translation is CASTNGGRTNTEAFF. The J gene is TRBJ1-1, the V gene TRBV19, with D possibly matching TRBD1 (6 bases). Germline CDR1 LNHDA, CDR2 SQIVND (reference sequence). The CDR3 contains 15 residues. Trimming left V 7 bases short and J 1 base short, with 16 bases between. Full variable domain (outside the CDR3, taken from reference TRBV19 and TRBJ1-1): DGGITQSPKYLFRKEGQNVTLSCEQNLNHDAMYWYRQDPGQGLRLIYYSQIVNDFQKGDIAEGYSVSREKKESFPLTVTSAQKNPTAFYLCASTNGGRTNTEAFFGQGTRLTVV.

This chain links TRBV24-1 with TRBJ2-2, with 8 nucleotides matching TRBD1. With 3 bases clipped from V and 7 bases from J, the junction kept 6 bases outside the gene matches. The CDR3 is made up of 15 amino acids. CDR1 is KGHDR and CDR2 is SFDVKD in the germline V gene. This chain's CDR3 is CATSDPDRVVGELFF. CDR3 sequence (DNA): TGTGCCACCAGTGATCCGGACAGGGTGGTCGGGGAGCTGTTTTTT.

This clonotype was found a few times. The rearrangement uses TRBV19 and TRBJ1-1, with 7 nucleotides matching TRBD1. CDR1 and CDR2 from the germline V gene are LNHDA and SQIVND (reference sequence). The CDR3 has 14 amino acids. Germline trimming cut 4 bases from V and 1 base from J; bases unmatched to any gene: 3. Written as DNA, the CDR3 is TGTGCCAGTAGTACCTCAGGGGGGAACACTGAAGCTTTCTTT. This gives the protein CASSTSGGNTEAFF.

This clonotype was counted between two and nine times. The CDR3 DNA reads TGCAGTGCTCCGACCCCTCGTCGGGTAGGAGAGACCCAGTACTTC. The encoded protein is CSAPTPRRVGETQYF. V usage is TRBV20-1 and J usage is TRBJ2-5; D is unclear. CDR1 is DFQATT and CDR2 is SNEGSKA in the germline V gene (reference sequence). The CDR3 has 15 residues. The V and J ends lost 5 bases and 4 bases respectively, with 20 bases between them.

This chain joins TRBV9 and TRBJ1-2; 7 bases agree with TRBD1. This CDR3 has 17 residues. The V gene end was trimmed by 0 bases and the J gene end by 5 bases; junction bases not matched to a gene: 13. In germline, CDR1 is SGDLS, CDR2 YYNGEE. The CDR3 DNA sequence: TGTGCCAGCAGCGTAGATCGAAGAGGGGGCGCTGGGTATGGCTACACCTTC. Translated: CASSVDRRGGAGYGYTF.

In its sample, this clonotype was seen a few times. The rearrangement joins TRBV4-2 to TRBJ2-5, with 8 bases matching TRBD2. The CDR3 covers 15 residues. V was pared by 0 bases and J by 0 bases, with 0 bases of the junction left unmatched. Germline loops: CDR1 LGHNA, CDR2 YNFKEQ. Here the CDR3 reads CASSQELADQETQYF. The CDR3 DNA reads as TGTGCCAGCAGCCAAGAACTAGCGGACCAAGAGACCCAGTACTTC.

To note about this clonotype: This may be a read error: a much more frequent sequence differs by one nucleotide. The chain combines TRBV12-3 or TRBV12-4 with TRBJ2-7; unclear D gene. This CDR3 spans 14 amino acids. Trimming left V 5 bases short and J 5 bases short, with 16 bases between. CDR3 amino acids: CASSESNGWDEQYF. The CDR3 DNA is TGTGCCAGCAGTGAAAGTAACGGGTGGGACGAGCAGTACTTC.

V gene TRBV7-8 combines with J gene TRBJ2-1; 11 positions agree with TRBD2. CDR1 is SGHVS, CDR2 FQNEAQ, per germline. Germline trimming cut 5 bases from V and 4 bases from J; bases unmatched to any gene: 10. This CDR3 region has 17 residues. Here the CDR3 DNA reads TGTGCCAGCAGCGACCCTAGCGGGAGGAGCTCTTACAATGAGCAGTTCTTC. Its protein product is CASSDPSGRSSYNEQFF.

The chain uses TRBV7-3 and TRBJ2-1; D is undetermined. The CDR3 loop spans 16 amino acids. Germline lookup yields CDR1 SGHTA and CDR2 FQGTGA. With 0 bases removed from V and 6 bases from J, the gap between germline ends came to 15 bases. In DNA form, the CDR3 reads TGTGCCAGCAGCTTAACAGGTGGCAGCGCCGGCAATGAGCAGTTCTTC. Translated, it gives CASSLTGGSAGNEQFF. The full variable domain, its missing parts supplied by reference TRBV7-3 and TRBJ2-1, is GAGVSQTPSNKVTEKGKYVELRCDPISGHTALYWYRQSLGQGPEFLIYFQGTGAADDSGLPNDRFFAVRPEGSVSTLKIQRTERGDSAVYLCASSLTGGSAGNEQFFGPGTRLTVL.

This clonotype has only one observation. This chain uses TRBV30 with TRBJ2-7, with TRBD1 identical over 10 bases. V was pared by 1 base and J by 6 bases, with 3 bases of the junction left unmatched. The CDR3 sequence is 13 residues long. Germline V gene sequence: CDR1 GTSNPN, CDR2 SVGIG (reference sequence). CDR3 protein: CAWSAGQGSEQYF. CDR3 DNA: TGTGCCTGGAGTGCGGGACAGGGGAGCGAGCAGTACTTC.

This clonotype has a handful of counts. The gene calls are TRBV5-8 and TRBJ1-4, with D possibly being TRBD1 (6 bases). CDR3 length: 15 residues. In germline, CDR1 is SGHTS, CDR2 YDEGEE. V was clipped by 7 bases and J by 8 bases, with 21 bases between them. The CDR3 region is CASHQGRTYDEKLFF. The DNA for the CDR3 is TGTGCCAGCCATCAGGGGCGGACCTATGACGAAAAACTGTTTTTT.

The chain uses TRBV7-3 and TRBJ2-1; 10 bases map to TRBD2. This CDR3 has 15 amino acids. Trimming took 5 bases from V and 9 from J; bases not matched to a gene: 10. Looked up from germline, CDR1 is SGHTA and CDR2 is FQGTGA. The DNA for the CDR3 is TGTGCCAGCAGCCCGACTAGCGGGTCTCTGAGTGAGCAGTTCTTC. Its protein is CASSPTSGSLSEQFF. The full variable domain, with the rest looked up from reference TRBV7-3 and TRBJ2-1, is GAGVSQTPSNKVTEKGKYVELRCDPISGHTALYWYRQSLGQGPEFLIYFQGTGAADDSGLPNDRFFAVRPEGSVSTLKIQRTERGDSAVYLCASSPTSGSLSEQFFGPGTRLTVL.

This clonotype was picked up a small number of times. V and J are TRBV10-2 and TRBJ2-3; the D is unclear. Germline V gene lookup returns CDR1 WSHSY and CDR2 SAAADI. V was trimmed by 2 bases and J by 4 bases, leaving 4 bases between them. The CDR3 contains 12 residues. This chain's CDR3 is CASSEAADTQYF. Written as DNA, the CDR3 is TGCGCCAGCAGTGAGGCTGCAGATACGCAGTATTTT.